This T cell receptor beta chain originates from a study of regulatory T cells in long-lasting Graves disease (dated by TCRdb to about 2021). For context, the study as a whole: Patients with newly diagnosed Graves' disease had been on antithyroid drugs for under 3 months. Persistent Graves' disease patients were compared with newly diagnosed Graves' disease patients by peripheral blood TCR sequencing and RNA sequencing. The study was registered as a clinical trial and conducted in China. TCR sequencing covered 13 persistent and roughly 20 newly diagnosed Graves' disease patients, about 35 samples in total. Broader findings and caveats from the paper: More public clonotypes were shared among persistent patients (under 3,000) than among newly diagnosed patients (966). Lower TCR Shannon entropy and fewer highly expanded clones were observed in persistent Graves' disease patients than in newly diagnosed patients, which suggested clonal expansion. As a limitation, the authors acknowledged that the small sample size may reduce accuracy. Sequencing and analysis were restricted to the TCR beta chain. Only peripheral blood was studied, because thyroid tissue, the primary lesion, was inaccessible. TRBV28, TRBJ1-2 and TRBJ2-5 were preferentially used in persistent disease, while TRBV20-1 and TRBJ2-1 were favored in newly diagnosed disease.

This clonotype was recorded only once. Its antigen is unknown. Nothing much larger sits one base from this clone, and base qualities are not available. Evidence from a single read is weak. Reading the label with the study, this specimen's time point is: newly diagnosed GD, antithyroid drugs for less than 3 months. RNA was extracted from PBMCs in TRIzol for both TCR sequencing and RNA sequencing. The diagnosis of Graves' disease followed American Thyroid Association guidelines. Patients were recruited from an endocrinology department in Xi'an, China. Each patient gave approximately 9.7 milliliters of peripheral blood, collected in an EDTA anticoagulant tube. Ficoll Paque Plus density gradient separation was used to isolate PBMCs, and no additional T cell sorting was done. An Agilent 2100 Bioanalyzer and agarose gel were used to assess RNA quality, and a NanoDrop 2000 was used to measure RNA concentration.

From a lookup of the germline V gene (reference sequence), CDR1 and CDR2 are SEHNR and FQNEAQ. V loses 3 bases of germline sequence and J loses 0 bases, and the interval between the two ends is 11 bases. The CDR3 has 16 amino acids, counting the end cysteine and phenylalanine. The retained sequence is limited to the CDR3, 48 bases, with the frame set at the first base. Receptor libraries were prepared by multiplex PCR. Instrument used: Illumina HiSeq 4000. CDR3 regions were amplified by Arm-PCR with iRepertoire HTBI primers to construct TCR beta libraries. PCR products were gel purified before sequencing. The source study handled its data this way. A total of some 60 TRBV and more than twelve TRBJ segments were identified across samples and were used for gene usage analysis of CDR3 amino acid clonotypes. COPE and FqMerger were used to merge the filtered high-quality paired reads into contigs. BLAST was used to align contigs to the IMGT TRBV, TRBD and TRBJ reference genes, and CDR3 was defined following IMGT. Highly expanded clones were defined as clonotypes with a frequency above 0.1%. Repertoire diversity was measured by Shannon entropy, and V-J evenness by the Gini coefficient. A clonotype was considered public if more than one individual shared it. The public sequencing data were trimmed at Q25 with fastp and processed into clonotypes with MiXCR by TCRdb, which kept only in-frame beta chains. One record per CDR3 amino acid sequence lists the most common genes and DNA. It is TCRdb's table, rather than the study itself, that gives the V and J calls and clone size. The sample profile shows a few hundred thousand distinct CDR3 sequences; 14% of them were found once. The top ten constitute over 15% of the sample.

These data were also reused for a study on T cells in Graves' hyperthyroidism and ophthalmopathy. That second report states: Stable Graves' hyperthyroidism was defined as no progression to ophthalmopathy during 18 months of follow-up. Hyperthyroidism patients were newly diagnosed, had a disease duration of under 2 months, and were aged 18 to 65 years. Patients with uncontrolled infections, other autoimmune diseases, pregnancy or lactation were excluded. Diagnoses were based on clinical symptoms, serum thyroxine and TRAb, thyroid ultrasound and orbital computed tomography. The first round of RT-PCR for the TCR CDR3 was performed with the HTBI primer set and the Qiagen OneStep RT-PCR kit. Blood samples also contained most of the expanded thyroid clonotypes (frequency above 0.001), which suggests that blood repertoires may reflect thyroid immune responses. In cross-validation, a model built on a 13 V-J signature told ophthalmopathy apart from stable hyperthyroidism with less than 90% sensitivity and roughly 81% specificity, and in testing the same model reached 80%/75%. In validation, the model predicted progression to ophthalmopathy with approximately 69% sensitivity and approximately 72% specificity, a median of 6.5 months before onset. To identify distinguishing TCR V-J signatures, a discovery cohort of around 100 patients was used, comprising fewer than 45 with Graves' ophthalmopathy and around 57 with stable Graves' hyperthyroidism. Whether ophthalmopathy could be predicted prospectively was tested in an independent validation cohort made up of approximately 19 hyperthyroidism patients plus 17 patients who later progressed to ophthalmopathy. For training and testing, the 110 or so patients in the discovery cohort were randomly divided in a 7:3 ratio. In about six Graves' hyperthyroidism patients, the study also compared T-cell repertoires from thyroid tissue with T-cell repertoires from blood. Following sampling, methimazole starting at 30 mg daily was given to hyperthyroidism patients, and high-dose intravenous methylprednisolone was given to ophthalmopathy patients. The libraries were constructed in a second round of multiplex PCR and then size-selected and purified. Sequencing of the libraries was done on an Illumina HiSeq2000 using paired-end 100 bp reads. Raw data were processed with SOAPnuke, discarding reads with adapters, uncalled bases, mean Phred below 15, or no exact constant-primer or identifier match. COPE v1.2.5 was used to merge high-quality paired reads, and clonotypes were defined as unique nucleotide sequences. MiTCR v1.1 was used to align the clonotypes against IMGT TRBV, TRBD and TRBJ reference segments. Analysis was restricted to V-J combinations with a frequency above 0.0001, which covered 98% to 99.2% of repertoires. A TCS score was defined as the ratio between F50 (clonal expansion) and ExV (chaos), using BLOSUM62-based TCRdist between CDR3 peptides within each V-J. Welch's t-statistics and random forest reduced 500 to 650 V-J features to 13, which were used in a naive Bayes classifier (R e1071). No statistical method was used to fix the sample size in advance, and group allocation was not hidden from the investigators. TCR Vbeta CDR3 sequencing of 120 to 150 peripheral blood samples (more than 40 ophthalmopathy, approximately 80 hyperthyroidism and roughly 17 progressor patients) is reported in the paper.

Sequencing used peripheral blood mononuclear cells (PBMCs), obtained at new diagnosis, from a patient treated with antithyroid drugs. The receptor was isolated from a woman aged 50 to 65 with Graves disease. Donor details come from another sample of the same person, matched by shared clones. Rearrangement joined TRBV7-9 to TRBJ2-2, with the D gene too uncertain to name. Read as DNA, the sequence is TGTGCCAGCAGCTTTCTAGGACCTACGAACACCGGGGAGCTGTTTTTT. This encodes CASSFLGPTNTGELFF.